This T cell receptor (beta chain) came from a study of blood T cell repertoires in COVID-19. About the study: Sample material is recorded as cDNA or gDNA derived from T cells, B-cell-depleted T cells, or PBMCs.

Measured with immunoSEQ multiplex PCR; TCRdb has only the in-frame clones, and not every one. This sample has about 240,000 clones, with around 86% found just once. The CDR3 runs 13 residues. V lost 0 bases and J lost 8, with 9 bases in between. CDR1 and CDR2 (germline): SGHRS, YFSETQ. This receptor was identified in a middle-aged woman with acute COVID-19. The J gene is TRBJ2-1, the V gene TRBV5-1, with D unclear. The source material was PBMCs or T cells enriched from blood (not recorded which). Here the CDR3 reads CASSLALADEQFF. The DNA for the CDR3 is TGCGCCAGCAGCTTGGCCTTAGCCGATGAGCAGTTCTTC.